Following are 21 T cell receptor beta chains from one sample sequenced in a study. TRBV12-4/TRBJ1-2 clonotypes were amplified with adaptor-ligated barcode primers. TCRdb passed the multiplex PCR reads through MiXCR, listing each CDR3 protein once. This table has a few thousand distinct CDR3 sequences, around 1% appearing once. Tregs were sorted as CD4+CD25+CD127-/low cells. The specimen was tumor-infiltrating Tregs sorted from the breast tumor. Receptors were obtained from a female donor with breast cancer.

This clonotype is categorized as medium-sized. This sequence joins TRBV12-3 or TRBV12-4 and TRBJ1-2; the D gene is possibly TRBD1 (6 bases). V lost 2 bases to trimming and J lost 6 bases, with 10 bases between them. The CDR3 totals 13 residues. The CDR3 DNA reads TGTGCCAGCAGTTTAACAGGGTTAAATGGCTACACCTTC. This translates into CASSLTGLNGYTF.

This clonotype is judged medium-sized (0.01 to 0.1%). V gene TRBV12-3 or TRBV12-4 combines with J gene TRBJ1-2; possible D gene TRBD1, 6 bases. Trimming cost V 6 bases and J 5 bases, with 16 bases left between them. The CDR3 is made up of 14 amino acids. The CDR3 sequence: CASSPQGPRYGYTF. CDR3 nucleotide sequence: TGTGCCAGCAGCCCACAGGGTCCCCGTTATGGCTACACCTTC.

By share, this clonotype counts as medium-sized. V usage is TRBV12-3 or TRBV12-4 and J usage is TRBJ1-2; 7 nucleotides match TRBD1. J lost 4 bases, V lost 6 bases, and 8 bases had no gene match. CDR3 length equals 14 residues. CDR3 DNA sequence: TGTGCCAGCAGCCCACCTGGGACAGTCTATGGCTACACCTTC. Protein sequence: CASSPPGTVYGYTF.

In its sample, this clonotype is medium-sized. The rearrangement joins TRBV12-3 or TRBV12-4 to TRBJ1-2, with D possibly matching TRBD1 (6 bases). The V end was cut by 6 bases, the J end by 4 bases, with 6 bases between. This CDR3 is built from 11 residues. The CDR3 protein is CASSRGYGYTF. The CDR3 DNA reads TGTGCCAGCAGCAGGGGCTATGGCTACACCTTC.

In its sample, this clonotype ranks as medium-sized. This chain links TRBV12-3 or TRBV12-4 with TRBJ1-2; no firm D call. The length of the CDR3 is 12 residues. V shed 6 bases and J shed 4 bases, with 9 bases lying between them. CDR3 nucleotide sequence: TGTGCCAGCAGACTCGACACCTATGGCTACACCTTC. Encoded protein: CASRLDTYGYTF.

This clonotype was observed at least ten times. The J gene is TRBJ1-2, the V gene TRBV12-3 or TRBV12-4, with D unresolved. The CDR3 has 14 residues. V was clipped by 2 bases and J by 8 bases, with 15 bases between them. The CDR3 reads CASSLNQSPSGYTF. CDR3 DNA sequence: TGTGCCAGCAGTTTAAATCAATCTCCGTCGGGCTACACCTTC.

Relative to its sample, this clonotype is medium-sized (0.01 to 0.1%). This chain links TRBV12-3 or TRBV12-4 with TRBJ1-2; TRBD1 agrees at 7 bases. The CDR3 is made up of 15 amino acids. V shed 4 bases, J shed 4 bases, and the junction held 9 bases outside the gene matches. This CDR3 is CASSSRQGNAYGYTF. CDR3 sequence (DNA): TGTGCCAGCAGTTCAAGACAGGGAAATGCCTATGGCTACACCTTC.

By share, this clonotype counts as medium-sized. The V and J genes are TRBV12-3 or TRBV12-4 and TRBJ1-2, with D perhaps TRBD1 (6 bases). V was cut by 5 bases and J by 7 bases, with 20 bases left in between. The CDR3 sequence is 15 residues long. DNA of the CDR3: TGTGCCAGCAGTCCTCAGATGACAGGCGGGTTTGGCTACACCTTC. Amino acid sequence: CASSPQMTGGFGYTF.

Ten or more counts support this clonotype. The J gene is TRBJ1-2, the V gene TRBV12-3 or TRBV12-4; TRBD1 is a possible D gene (5 bases). The CDR3 is 15 amino acids. The V gene lost 1 base and the J gene lost 1 base, with 10 bases spanning the gap. The CDR3 nucleotides read TGTGCCAGCAGTTTAGAGCAGGGTCGTAACTATGGCTACACCTTC. Residues: CASSLEQGRNYGYTF.

This clonotype is medium-sized. V and J are TRBV12-3 or TRBV12-4 and TRBJ1-2, with D uncertain. The CDR3 is made up of 16 amino acids. The germline V and J ends were trimmed by 7 bases and 4 bases, with 22 bases remaining between them. As DNA, the CDR3 is TGTGCCAGCACCCAGAACGTGGGTCCATGGACCTATGGCTACACCTTC. Its translation is CASTQNVGPWTYGYTF.

This clonotype was detected ten times or more. Here the CDR3 reads CASSPLQGWYGYTF. As DNA, the CDR3 is TGTGCCAGCAGTCCCTTACAGGGATGGTATGGCTACACCTTC. The genes are TRBV12-3 or TRBV12-4 and TRBJ1-2; tentative D call: TRBD1 (6 bases). Trimming pared 5 bases from V and 5 bases from J, leaving 15 bases between. This CDR3 is built from 14 residues.

Relative to its sample, this clonotype is medium-sized. The V gene is TRBV12-3 or TRBV12-4, the J gene TRBJ1-2; D uncertain. This CDR3 has 15 residues. With 7 bases removed from V and 0 bases from J, the gap between germline ends came to 15 bases. The CDR3 DNA reads TGTGCCAGCATACTCGGGAGGAGGGCTAACTATGGCTACACCTTC. This encodes CASILGRRANYGYTF.

This clonotype is medium-sized within its sample. The chain recombines TRBV12-3 or TRBV12-4 with TRBJ1-2; D gene uncertain. The CDR3 has 12 residues. The V end lost 2 bases, the J end lost 5 bases, and 6 bases lay between the germline ends. The CDR3 bases are TGTGCCAGCAGTTTATTAGGGTATGGCTACACCTTC. This sequence encodes CASSLLGYGYTF.

By sample share, this clonotype is medium-sized. V usage is TRBV12-3 or TRBV12-4 and J usage is TRBJ1-2; no clear D. Trimming took 6 bases from V and 5 from J, leaving 16 bases between them. This CDR3 comprises 14 residues. The CDR3 sequence: CASSSSGRSYGYTF. The CDR3 region has the DNA TGTGCCAGCAGCTCCTCAGGCAGATCATATGGCTACACCTTC.

This clonotype is large (0.1 to 1%) within its sample. The rearrangement uses TRBV12-3 or TRBV12-4 and TRBJ1-2, with 7 nucleotides matching TRBD1. V lost 6 bases and J lost 5; bases outside the gene matches: 9. CDR3 size: 14 residues. DNA of the CDR3: TGTGCCAGCAGCCCCGGACAGGCGGGTTATGGCTACACCTTC. Its protein product is CASSPGQAGYGYTF.

This clonotype is medium-sized (0.01 to 0.1%). The J gene is TRBJ1-2, the V gene TRBV12-3 or TRBV12-4, with D unresolved. This CDR3 spans 14 amino acids. Trimming took 1 base from V and 3 from J, leaving 9 bases between them. CDR3 DNA: TGTGCCAGCAGTTTAGACGCGAGGGACTATGGCTACACCTTC. Translation gives CASSLDARDYGYTF.

This clonotype qualifies as medium-sized. This sequence joins TRBV12-3 or TRBV12-4 and TRBJ1-2; D is uncertain. This CDR3 spans 12 amino acids. Trimming pared 3 bases from V and 9 bases from J, leaving 11 bases between. CDR3 region: CASSFERFSYTF. CDR3 bases: TGTGCCAGCAGTTTCGAACGGTTTAGCTACACCTTC.

In this sample, this clonotype is medium-sized. The V call is TRBV12-3 or TRBV12-4, the J call TRBJ1-2; TRBD1 matches at 8 bases. The junction had 4 bases not matched to a gene; V was cut back by 0 bases and J by 4 bases. The CDR3 is made up of 15 amino acids. CDR3 DNA sequence: TGTGCCAGCAGTTTAGCTCGGACAGGGACCTATGGCTACACCTTC. This translates into CASSLARTGTYGYTF.

This clonotype is termed medium-sized (0.01 to 0.1%). The V gene is TRBV12-3 or TRBV12-4, the J gene TRBJ1-2, with D possibly being TRBD1 (6 bases). The V end was cut by 3 bases, the J end by 6 bases, with 11 bases between. The CDR3 contains 13 residues. The CDR3 is CASSFNRVDGYTF. In nucleotides, the CDR3 is TGTGCCAGCAGTTTCAACAGGGTCGATGGCTACACCTTC.

This clonotype counts as medium-sized. The rearrangement links TRBV12-3 or TRBV12-4 to TRBJ1-2, with 7 bases matching TRBD1. The length of the CDR3 is 11 residues. The trim removed 8 bases at V and 6 bases at J, leaving 3 bases unmatched. The CDR3, as DNA: TGTGCCAGCGGGACAGCTAATGGCTACACCTTC. It codes for CASGTANGYTF.

This clonotype was counted at least ten times. The chain carries TRBV12-3 or TRBV12-4 and TRBJ1-2; D ambiguous. Trimming removed 6 bases at V and 5 bases at J, with 16 bases between. The CDR3 covers 14 residues. CDR3: CASSPRDTAYGYTF. DNA for the CDR3: TGTGCCAGCAGCCCCAGAGACACGGCATATGGCTACACCTTC.